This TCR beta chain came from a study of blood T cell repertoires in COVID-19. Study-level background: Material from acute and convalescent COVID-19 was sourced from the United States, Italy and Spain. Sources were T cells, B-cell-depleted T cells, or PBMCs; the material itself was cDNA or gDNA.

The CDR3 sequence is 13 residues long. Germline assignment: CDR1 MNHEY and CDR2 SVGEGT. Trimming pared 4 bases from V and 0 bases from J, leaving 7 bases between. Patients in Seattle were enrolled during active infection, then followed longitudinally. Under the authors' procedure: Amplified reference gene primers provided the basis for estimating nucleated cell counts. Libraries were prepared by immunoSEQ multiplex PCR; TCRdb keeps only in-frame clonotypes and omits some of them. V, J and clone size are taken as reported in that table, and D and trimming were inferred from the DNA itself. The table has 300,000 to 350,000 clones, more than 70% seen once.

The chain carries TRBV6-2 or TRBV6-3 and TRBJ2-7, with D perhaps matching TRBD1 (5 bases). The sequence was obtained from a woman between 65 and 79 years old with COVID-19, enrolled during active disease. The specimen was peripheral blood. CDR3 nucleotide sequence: TGTGCCAGCAGTTGGGGCAGCTCCTACGAGCAGTACTTC. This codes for CASSWGSSYEQYF.